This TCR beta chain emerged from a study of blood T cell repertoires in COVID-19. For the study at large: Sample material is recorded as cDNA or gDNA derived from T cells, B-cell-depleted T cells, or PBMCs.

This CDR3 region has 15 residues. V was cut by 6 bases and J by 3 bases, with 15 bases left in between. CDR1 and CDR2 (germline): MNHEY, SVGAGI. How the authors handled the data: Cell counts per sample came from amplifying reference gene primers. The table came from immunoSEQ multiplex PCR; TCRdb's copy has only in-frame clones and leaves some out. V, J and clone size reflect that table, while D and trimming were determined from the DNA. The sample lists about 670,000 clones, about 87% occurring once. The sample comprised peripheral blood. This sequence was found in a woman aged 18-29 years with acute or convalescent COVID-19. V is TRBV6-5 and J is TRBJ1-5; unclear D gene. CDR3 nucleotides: TGTGCCAGCAGACCCCACCCCGGTCCCAATCAGCCCCAGCATTTT. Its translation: CASRPHPGPNQPQHF.